A single sample gave rise to the 31 T cell receptor beta chains below, sequenced in a study of shared clonotypes between healthy human individuals. Sequenced by immunoSEQ multiplex PCR; TCRdb stores in-frame clones only, minus some. This sample has about 1.1 million clones; 78% occur once, and the top ten carry more than 0.45%. The sequencing input was memory CD4+ T cells from PBMCs. Sample subset: CD45RA-negative fraction. These receptors came from a man between 18 and 29 years old in good health. Some clones in this sample may be carry-over from other donors' samples.

This clone was picked up a small number of times. A much larger clone is a single base away; this may be a read error. Additional DNA sequences in this sample encode the identical CDR3. The chain recombines TRBV2 with TRBJ1-1; D unclear. The CDR3 runs 13 residues. Per the germline V gene, CDR1 is SNHLY and CDR2 is FYNNEI. V lost 4 bases to trimming and J lost 1 base, with 7 bases between them. CDR3 sequence: CASSGQPNTEAFF. For the CDR3, the DNA is TGTGCCAGCAGTGGTCAGCCGAACACTGAAGCTTTCTTT.

On this clone: The sample holds other DNA sequences that translate to the same CDR3. The chain combines TRBV5-1 with TRBJ1-3; D is ambiguous. Trimming shortened V by 0 bases and J by 2 bases, and 3 bases separated the two germline ends. This CDR3 contains 13 residues. Germline-derived CDR1 and CDR2 are SGHRS and YFSETQ. The CDR3 loop is CASSLGAGNTIYF. The CDR3 nucleotides are TGCGCCAGCAGCTTGGGAGCTGGAAACACCATATATTTT.

Worth noting for this clone: Different DNA sequences within this sample yield the same CDR3. The V and J genes are TRBV15 and TRBJ2-5, with TRBD1 identical over 7 bases. Looked up from germline, CDR1 is LNHNV and CDR2 is YYDKDF (reference sequence). The CDR3 runs to 13 residues. V lost 1 base and J lost 4; bases outside the gene matches: 0. CDR3 loop: CATSRGQGETQYF. The DNA for the CDR3 is TGTGCCACCAGCAGAGGACAGGGAGAGACCCAGTACTTC.

The chain carries TRBV6-5 and TRBJ2-1; tentatively, D is TRBD2 (6 bases). Germline CDR1 MNHEY, CDR2 SVGAGI. The ends were cut back, 2 bases at V and 10 bases at J, with 12 bases in the middle. The CDR3 has 13 amino acids. CDR3 DNA: TGTGCCAGCAGTTACGCAGTGCGGGACGAGCAGTTCTTC. This sequence encodes CASSYAVRDEQFF.

The rearrangement links TRBV11-1 to TRBJ1-4; TRBD1 is a possible D gene (5 bases). Germline assignment: CDR1 SGHAT and CDR2 FQDESV (reference sequence). The CDR3 has 17 residues. The V gene lost 5 bases and the J gene lost 0 bases, with 16 bases spanning the gap. This CDR3 reads CASSDGTLLATNEKLFF. For the CDR3, the DNA is TGTGCCAGCAGCGACGGGACGTTACTCGCAACTAATGAAAAACTGTTTTTT.

The V and J genes are TRBV9 and TRBJ1-1; weak D call: TRBD1 (6 bases). This CDR3 is built from 13 residues. Trimming removed 4 bases from V and 3 bases from J, with 10 bases in between. CDR1 is SGDLS and CDR2 is YYNGEE in the germline V gene. Here the CDR3 DNA reads TGTGCCAGCAGCTTCCGGACAGACACTGAAGCTTTCTTT. It encodes CASSFRTDTEAFF.

The count of this clone is one. This rearrangement joins TRBV5-1 to TRBJ2-1, with 7 bases aligning to TRBD2. CDR3 length equals 15 residues. V was pared by 0 bases and J by 4 bases, with 4 bases of the junction left unmatched. Germline V gives CDR1 SGHRS, CDR2 YFSETQ. CDR3: CASSLDAGAYNEQFF. The CDR3 DNA sequence: TGCGCCAGCAGCTTGGATGCGGGAGCATACAATGAGCAGTTCTTC.

The chain couples TRBV4-1 to TRBJ2-1; no definite D call. The ends were cut back, 0 bases at V and 7 bases at J, with 7 bases in the middle. CDR3 length: 13 amino acids. The germline CDR1 and CDR2 sequences are MGHRA and YSYEKL. CDR3 nucleotide sequence: TGCGCCAGCAGCCAAGATACTGAAAATGAGCAGTTCTTC. It yields the protein CASSQDTENEQFF.

This rearrangement joins TRBV5-1 to TRBJ2-3, with TRBD2 matching 7 bases. The CDR3 length is 15 residues. Germline lookup yields CDR1 SGHRS and CDR2 YFSETQ. V shed 4 bases, J shed 4 bases, and the junction held 9 bases outside the gene matches. The CDR3 region is CASSSTGLGADTQYF. DNA for the CDR3: TGCGCCAGCAGCAGCACCGGACTAGGTGCAGATACGCAGTATTTT.

The rearrangement links TRBV7-2 to TRBJ2-1, with D possibly matching TRBD2 (6 bases). V was clipped by 5 bases and J by 4 bases, with 15 bases between them. Germline lookup yields CDR1 SGHTA and CDR2 FQGNSA. The CDR3 runs 15 residues. The CDR3 here is CASSPSGVTYNEQFF. In nucleotides, the CDR3 is TGTGCCAGCAGCCCCTCGGGGGTAACGTACAATGAGCAGTTCTTC.

The chain couples TRBV14 to TRBJ1-1; no reliable D call. Germline-derived CDR1 and CDR2 are SGHDN and FVKESK. CDR3 length equals 13 residues. V dropped 4 bases and J dropped 1 base, with 7 bases sitting between them. CDR3: CASSLQRNTEAFF. DNA of the CDR3: TGTGCCAGCAGCCTCCAGAGGAACACTGAAGCTTTCTTT.

V usage is TRBV19 and J usage is TRBJ2-6; D might be TRBD1 (5 bases). V dropped 1 base and J dropped 2 bases, with 12 bases sitting between them. CDR1 and CDR2 from the germline V gene are LNHDA and SQIVND (reference sequence). CDR3 length: 17 residues. This CDR3 is CASSIGNWGPGANVLTF. CDR3 DNA sequence: TGTGCCAGTAGTATAGGAAATTGGGGCCCTGGGGCCAACGTCCTGACTTTC.

J is TRBJ2-1 and V is TRBV10-3; 8 nucleotides align to TRBD2. Trimming took 8 bases from V and 5 from J; bases not matched to a gene: 8. The V gene's germline CDR1 is ENHRY and CDR2 SYGVKD. The CDR3 has 14 residues. CDR3 nucleotide sequence: TGTGCCATCTCGATAGCGGGAAGGGACAATGAGCAGTTCTTC. It specifies CAISIAGRDNEQFF.

The sample holds a few counts of this clone. The genes are TRBV18 and TRBJ2-4; 10 bases line up with TRBD2. The CDR3 sequence is 15 residues long. Germline trimming cut 3 bases from V and 5 bases from J; bases unmatched to any gene: 4. Germline-derived CDR1 and CDR2 are KGHSH and LQKENI. The CDR3 loop reads CASSPSGRAENIQYF. Written as DNA, the CDR3 is TGTGCCAGCTCACCGAGCGGGAGGGCGGAAAACATTCAGTACTTC. The full variable domain, its missing parts supplied by reference TRBV18 and TRBJ2-4, is NAGVMQNPRHLVRRRGQEARLRCSPMKGHSHVYWYRQLPEEGLKFMVYLQKENIIDESGMPKERFSAEFPKEGPSILRIQQVVRGDSAAYFCASSPSGRAENIQYFGAGTRLSVL.

Ten or more counts support this clone. The rearrangement joins TRBV28 to TRBJ1-2; no reliable D call. Germline lookup yields CDR1 MDHEN and CDR2 SYDVKM. With 4 bases removed from V and 8 bases from J, the gap between germline ends came to 14 bases. The CDR3 spans 13 residues. CDR3 nucleotides: TGTGCCAGCAGTTACGAGGCCGGAGGGGGCTACACCTTC. Translated, it gives CASSYEAGGGYTF.

J is TRBJ2-1 and V is TRBV7-9, with D perhaps matching TRBD2 (6 bases). The germline V gene has CDR1 SEHNR and CDR2 FQNEAQ (reference sequence). The CDR3 runs to 16 residues. Trimming removed 0 bases from V and 6 bases from J, with 15 bases in between. The CDR3 protein is CASSLASGVPFNEQFF. The CDR3 region has the DNA TGTGCCAGCAGCTTAGCGTCGGGAGTCCCCTTCAATGAGCAGTTCTTC. The full variable domain, completed using reference TRBV7-9 and TRBJ2-1, is DTGVSQNPRHKITKRGQNVTFRCDPISEHNRLYWYRQTLGQGPEFLTYFQNEAQLEKSRLLSDRFSAERPKGSFSTLEIQRTEQGDSAMYLCASSLASGVPFNEQFFGPGTRLTVL.

This clone appeared a single time. The chain links TRBV28 to TRBJ2-5; 9 bases map to TRBD1. The CDR3 totals 16 residues. Germline V gene sequence: CDR1 MDHEN, CDR2 SYDVKM. J gave up 2 bases and V 5 bases, and 9 bases lay outside the gene matches. The CDR3 bases are TGTGCCAGCAGTCTCGCGGGACAGGGAAAGCAAGAGACCCAGTACTTC. This codes for CASSLAGQGKQETQYF.

This rearrangement joins TRBV9 to TRBJ2-2; TRBD1 is a possible D gene (5 bases). Germline V gene data show CDR1 as SGDLS and CDR2 as YYNGEE. V lost 2 bases and J lost 1, with 9 bases in between. The CDR3 contains 15 residues. The CDR3 nucleotides read TGTGCCAGCAGCGTGACAGCGAAGAACACCGGGGAGCTGTTTTTT. Translating gives CASSVTAKNTGELFF.

The table lists this clone with a count of one. Different DNA sequences within this sample yield the same CDR3. This sequence joins TRBV27 and TRBJ2-5, with D possibly being TRBD1 or TRBD2 (5 bases each). Trimming took 0 bases from V and 5 from J, leaving 7 bases between them. The CDR3 sequence is 13 residues long. Germline lookup yields CDR1 MNHEY and CDR2 SMNVEV (reference sequence). The CDR3 loop is CASSLSWGETQYF. CDR3 nucleotide sequence: TGTGCCAGCAGTTTATCGTGGGGGGAGACCCAGTACTTC.

Written as DNA, the CDR3 is TGTGCCAGCAGTTCCAGCGGACAGGGGGCGCGAGGCTACACCTTC. Its protein is CASSSSGQGARGYTF. The chain uses TRBV6-5 and TRBJ1-2; 11 positions agree with TRBD1. The CDR3 length is 15 residues. Germline V gene data show CDR1 as MNHEY and CDR2 as SVGAGI. Losses at the gene ends were 4 bases for V and 8 bases for J; bases not matched to a gene: 9.

The chain combines TRBV4-2 with TRBJ2-7, with unresolved D. This CDR3 region has 14 residues. Germline V lookup: CDR1 LGHNA, CDR2 YNFKEQ. Trimming cost V 1 base and J 5 bases, with 12 bases left between them. CDR3 loop: CASSQAPSLNEQYF. In DNA, the CDR3 is TGTGCCAGCAGCCAAGCCCCTAGTTTAAACGAGCAGTACTTC.

The chain joins TRBV4-1 to TRBJ2-4, with D unresolved. V was pared by 0 bases and J by 0 bases, with 9 bases between. This CDR3 is built from 16 residues. Germline CDR1 MGHRA, CDR2 YSYEKL. This CDR3 reads CASSQEFWIAKNIQYF. CDR3 in DNA: TGCGCCAGCAGCCAAGAGTTCTGGATAGCCAAAAACATTCAGTACTTC.

The chain is built from TRBV7-2 and TRBJ2-3, with D possibly called TRBD1 or TRBD2 (6 bases each). The germline V gene has CDR1 SGHTA and CDR2 FQGNSA. The CDR3 consists of 15 residues. V dropped 2 bases and J dropped 0 bases, with 9 bases sitting between them. The CDR3 bases are TGTGCCAGCAGCTTAAGGGGGACTAGCACAGATACGCAGTATTTT. Translated, it gives CASSLRGTSTDTQYF.

This clone was observed once. The rearrangement uses TRBV6-5 and TRBJ2-1, with D possibly TRBD2 on 6 matching bases. Per the germline V gene, CDR1 is MNHEY and CDR2 is SVGAGI. CDR3 length equals 14 residues. Trimming removed 6 bases at V and 4 bases at J, with 13 bases between. The CDR3 sequence: CASSPSADYNEQFF. In nucleotides, the CDR3 is TGTGCCAGCAGCCCTAGCGCGGATTACAATGAGCAGTTCTTC.

The sample holds a few counts of this clone. The V call is TRBV5-1, the J call TRBJ2-7; D is uncertain. This CDR3 comprises 14 residues. Germline values: CDR1 SGHRS, CDR2 YFSETQ. V was clipped by 0 bases and J by 3 bases, with 10 bases between them. The CDR3 nucleotides read TGCGCCAGCAGCTTGGAAGGCCTCATCTACGAGCAGTACTTC. Translated: CASSLEGLIYEQYF.

The chain uses TRBV6-1 and TRBJ2-2, with 8 bases lining up with TRBD2. CDR3 size: 14 residues. J lost 8 bases, V lost 3 bases, and 5 bases had no gene match. Germline CDR1 reads MNHNS; CDR2 reads SASEGT. CDR3 in DNA: TGTGCCAGCAGTGAGGGACTAGGTCGGGGGGAGCTGTTTTTT. It codes for CASSEGLGRGELFF.

This clone was seen a few times. This CDR3 is also generated by other DNA sequences in the sample. DNA of the CDR3: TGTGCCAGTAGTATTAGGGGGTTCCCCTACGAGCAGTACTTC. It codes for CASSIRGFPYEQYF. The rearrangement joins TRBV19 to TRBJ2-7, with D possibly matching TRBD1 (6 bases). V was clipped by 3 bases and J by 2 bases, with 11 bases between them. Germline values: CDR1 LNHDA, CDR2 SQIVND (reference sequence). This CDR3 has 14 amino acids.

Turning to this clone: A read error is the likely source, as a far larger clone sits one nucleotide away. The CDR3, as DNA: TGTGCCGGCTTTCGGTTGCTAAGGACCTACGAGCAGTACTTC. The encoded protein is CAGFRLLRTYEQYF. The V call is TRBV2, the J call TRBJ2-7; D uncertain. Trimming took off 11 bases at V and 2 bases at J, with 19 bases between the two ends. The CDR3 is 14 amino acids. Germline CDR1 reads SNHLY; CDR2 reads FYNNEI.

Regarding this clone: A read error may produce the germline difference seen at one junction end. The rearrangement uses TRBV29-1 and TRBJ1-5; possibly TRBD1 for D (6 bases). Germline assignment: CDR1 SQVTM and CDR2 ANQGSEA. The CDR3 spans 12 residues. The CDR3 DNA reads as TGCAGCGTTGCAGGTCCCGGGACATCTCGATTTTTT. As protein: CSVAGPGTSRFF.

This chain connects TRBV5-1 to TRBJ2-3; D assignment may be TRBD1 or TRBD2 (5 bases each). The V end lost 3 bases, the J end lost 6 bases, and 8 bases lay between the germline ends. Germline assignment: CDR1 SGHRS and CDR2 YFSETQ. The CDR3 contains 12 residues. CDR3: CASSWDPDTQYF. CDR3 nucleotides: TGCGCCAGCAGCTGGGACCCTGATACGCAGTATTTT.

The rearrangement links TRBV19 to TRBJ2-2; 8 nucleotides align to TRBD1. This CDR3 spans 15 amino acids. The junction had 4 bases not matched to a gene; V was cut back by 3 bases and J by 4 bases. Germline loops: CDR1 LNHDA, CDR2 SQIVND (reference sequence). In nucleotides, the CDR3 is TGTGCCAGTAGTATTCAGGGGGCGGGCACCGGGGAGCTGTTTTTT. Protein: CASSIQGAGTGELFF.